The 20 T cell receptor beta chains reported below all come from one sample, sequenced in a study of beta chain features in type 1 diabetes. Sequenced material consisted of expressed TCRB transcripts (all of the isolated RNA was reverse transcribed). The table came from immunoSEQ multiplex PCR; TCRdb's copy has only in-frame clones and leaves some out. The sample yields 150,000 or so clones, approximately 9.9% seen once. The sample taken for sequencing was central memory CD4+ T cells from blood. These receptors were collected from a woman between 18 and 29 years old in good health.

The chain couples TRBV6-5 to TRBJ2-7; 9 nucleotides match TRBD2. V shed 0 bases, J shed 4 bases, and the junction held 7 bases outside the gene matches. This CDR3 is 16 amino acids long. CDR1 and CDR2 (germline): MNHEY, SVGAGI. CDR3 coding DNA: TGTGCCAGCAGTTACTCTGGTCTAGCGGGGTTTTACGAGCAGTACTTC. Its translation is CASSYSGLAGFYEQYF.

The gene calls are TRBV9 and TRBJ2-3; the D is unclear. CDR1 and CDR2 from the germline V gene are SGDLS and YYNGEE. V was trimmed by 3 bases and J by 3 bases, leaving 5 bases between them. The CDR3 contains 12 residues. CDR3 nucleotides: TGTGCCAGCAGCGCTCTTACAGATACGCAGTATTTT. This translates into CASSALTDTQYF.

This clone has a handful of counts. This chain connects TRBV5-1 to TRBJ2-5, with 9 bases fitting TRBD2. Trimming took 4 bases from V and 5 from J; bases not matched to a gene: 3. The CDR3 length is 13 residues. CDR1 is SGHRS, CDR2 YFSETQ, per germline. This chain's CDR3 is CASSTSGRETQYF. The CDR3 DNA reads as TGCGCCAGCAGCACTAGCGGGCGGGAGACCCAGTACTTC. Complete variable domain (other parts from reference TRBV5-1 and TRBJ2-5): KAGVTQTPRYLIKTRGQQVTLSCSPISGHRSVSWYQQTPGQGLQFLFEYFSETQRNKGNFPGRFSGRQFSNSRSEMNVSTLELGDSALYLCASSTSGRETQYFGPGTRLLVL.

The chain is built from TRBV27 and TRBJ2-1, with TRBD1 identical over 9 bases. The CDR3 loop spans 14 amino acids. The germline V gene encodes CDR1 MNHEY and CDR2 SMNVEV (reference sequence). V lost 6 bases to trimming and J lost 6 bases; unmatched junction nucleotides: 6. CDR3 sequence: CASSRRQGGNEQFF. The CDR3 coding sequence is TGTGCCAGCAGCCGCCGACAGGGGGGCAATGAGCAGTTCTTC.

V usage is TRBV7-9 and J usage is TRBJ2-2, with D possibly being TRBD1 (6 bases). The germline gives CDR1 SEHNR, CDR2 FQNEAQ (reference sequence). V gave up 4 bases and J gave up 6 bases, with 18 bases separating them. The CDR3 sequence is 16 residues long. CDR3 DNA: TGTGCCAGCAGCTCCCGGGACAACCGTAAACCCGGGGAGCTGTTTTTT. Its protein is CASSSRDNRKPGELFF. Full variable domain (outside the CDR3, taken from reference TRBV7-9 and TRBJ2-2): DTGVSQNPRHKITKRGQNVTFRCDPISEHNRLYWYRQTLGQGPEFLTYFQNEAQLEKSRLLSDRFSAERPKGSFSTLEIQRTEQGDSAMYLCASSSRDNRKPGELFFGEGSRLTVL.

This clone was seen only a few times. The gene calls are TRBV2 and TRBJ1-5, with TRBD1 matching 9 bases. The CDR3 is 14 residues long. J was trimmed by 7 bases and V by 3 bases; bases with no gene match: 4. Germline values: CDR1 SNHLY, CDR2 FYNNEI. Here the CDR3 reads CASSDRTGEQPQHF. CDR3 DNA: TGTGCCAGCAGTGACAGGACAGGGGAACAGCCCCAGCATTTT.

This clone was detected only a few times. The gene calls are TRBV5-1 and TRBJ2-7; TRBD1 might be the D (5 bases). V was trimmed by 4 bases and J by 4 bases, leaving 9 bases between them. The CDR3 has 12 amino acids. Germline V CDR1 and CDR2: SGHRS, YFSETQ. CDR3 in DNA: TGCGCCAGCAGCCCGGACACGTACGAGCAGTACTTC. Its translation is CASSPDTYEQYF.

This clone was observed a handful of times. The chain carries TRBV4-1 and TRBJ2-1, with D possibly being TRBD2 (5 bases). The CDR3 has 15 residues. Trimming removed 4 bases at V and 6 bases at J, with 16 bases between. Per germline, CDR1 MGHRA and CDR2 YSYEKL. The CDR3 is CASSLDPSGGNEQFF. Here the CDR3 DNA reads TGCGCCAGCAGCCTAGACCCCAGCGGAGGCAATGAGCAGTTCTTC.

CDR3 in DNA: TGTGCCAGCAGCTTTGTGACTCTCCGAGAGACCCAGTACTTC. Its translation: CASSFVTLRETQYF. The chain recombines TRBV11-2 with TRBJ2-5; D call uncertain. The germline V gene encodes CDR1 SGHAT and CDR2 FQNNGV. Trimming took off 3 bases at V and 4 bases at J, with 12 bases between the two ends. This CDR3 contains 14 residues.

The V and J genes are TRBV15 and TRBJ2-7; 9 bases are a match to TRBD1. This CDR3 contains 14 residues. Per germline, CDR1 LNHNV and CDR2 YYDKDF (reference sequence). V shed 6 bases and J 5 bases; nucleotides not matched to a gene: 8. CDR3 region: CATSRGQGSDEQYF. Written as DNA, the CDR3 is TGTGCCACCAGTCGGGGACAGGGTAGCGACGAGCAGTACTTC.

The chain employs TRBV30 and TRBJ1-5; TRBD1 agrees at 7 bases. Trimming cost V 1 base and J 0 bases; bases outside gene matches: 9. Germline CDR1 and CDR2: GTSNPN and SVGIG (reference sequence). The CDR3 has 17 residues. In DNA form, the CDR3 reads TGTGCCTGGAGTGGTTCAGGGGGGACGTATAGCAATCAGCCCCAGCATTTT. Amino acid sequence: CAWSGSGGTYSNQPQHF.

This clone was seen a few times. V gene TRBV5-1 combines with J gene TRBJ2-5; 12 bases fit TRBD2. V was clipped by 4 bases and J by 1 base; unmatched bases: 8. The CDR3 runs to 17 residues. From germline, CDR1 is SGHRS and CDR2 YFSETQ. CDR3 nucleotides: TGCGCCAGCAGCCGGACTAGCGGGGCGTCACTCCAAGAGACCCAGTACTTC. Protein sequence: CASSRTSGASLQETQYF. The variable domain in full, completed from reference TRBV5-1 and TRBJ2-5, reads KAGVTQTPRYLIKTRGQQVTLSCSPISGHRSVSWYQQTPGQGLQFLFEYFSETQRNKGNFPGRFSGRQFSNSRSEMNVSTLELGDSALYLCASSRTSGASLQETQYFGPGTRLLVL.

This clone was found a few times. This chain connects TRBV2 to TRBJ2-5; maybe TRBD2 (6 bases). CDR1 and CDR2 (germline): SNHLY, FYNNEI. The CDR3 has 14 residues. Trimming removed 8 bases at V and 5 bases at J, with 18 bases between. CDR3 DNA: TGTGCCAGCCTCCTAGCGCCCGAAGGGGAGACCCAGTACTTC. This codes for CASLLAPEGETQYF.

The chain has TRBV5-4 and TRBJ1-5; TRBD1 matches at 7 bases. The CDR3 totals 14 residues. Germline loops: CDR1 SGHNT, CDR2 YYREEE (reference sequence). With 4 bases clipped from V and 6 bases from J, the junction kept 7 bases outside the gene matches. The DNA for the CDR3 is TGTGCCAGCAGCGACGGGACAGACTTTCAGCCCCAGCATTTT. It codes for CASSDGTDFQPQHF.

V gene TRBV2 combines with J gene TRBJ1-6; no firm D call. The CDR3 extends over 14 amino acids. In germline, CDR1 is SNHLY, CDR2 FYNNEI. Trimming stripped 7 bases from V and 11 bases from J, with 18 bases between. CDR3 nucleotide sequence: TGTGCCAGCAAGCCAGACCTGGACTCGGCACCCCTCCACTTT. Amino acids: CASKPDLDSAPLHF.

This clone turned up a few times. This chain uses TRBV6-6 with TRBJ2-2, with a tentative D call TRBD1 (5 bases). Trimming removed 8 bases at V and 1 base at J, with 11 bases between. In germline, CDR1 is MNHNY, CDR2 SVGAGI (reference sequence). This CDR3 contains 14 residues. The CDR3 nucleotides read TGTGCCAGCTCAGGGCAGCTGAACACCGGGGAGCTGTTTTTT. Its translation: CASSGQLNTGELFF.

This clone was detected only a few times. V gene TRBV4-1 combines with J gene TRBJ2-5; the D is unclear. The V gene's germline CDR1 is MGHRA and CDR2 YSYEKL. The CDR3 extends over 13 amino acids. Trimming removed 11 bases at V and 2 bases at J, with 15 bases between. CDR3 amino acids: CASSIDLQETQYF. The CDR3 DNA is TGCGCCTCCAGCATCGACTTACAAGAGACCCAGTACTTC.

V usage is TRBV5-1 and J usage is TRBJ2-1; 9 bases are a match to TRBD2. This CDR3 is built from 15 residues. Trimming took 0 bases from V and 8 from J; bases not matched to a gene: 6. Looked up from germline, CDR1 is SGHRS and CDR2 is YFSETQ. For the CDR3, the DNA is TGCGCCAGCAGCTTGGCCGGGCAGCGGGGGGATGAGCAGTTCTTC. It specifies CASSLAGQRGDEQFF.

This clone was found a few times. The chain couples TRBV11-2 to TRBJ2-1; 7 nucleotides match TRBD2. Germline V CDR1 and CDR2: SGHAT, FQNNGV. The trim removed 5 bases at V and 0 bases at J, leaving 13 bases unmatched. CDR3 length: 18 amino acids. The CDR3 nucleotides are TGTGCCAGCAGCCTCAAAGGGCTAGCGGCGAGCTCCTACAATGAGCAGTTCTTC. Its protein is CASSLKGLAASSYNEQFF.

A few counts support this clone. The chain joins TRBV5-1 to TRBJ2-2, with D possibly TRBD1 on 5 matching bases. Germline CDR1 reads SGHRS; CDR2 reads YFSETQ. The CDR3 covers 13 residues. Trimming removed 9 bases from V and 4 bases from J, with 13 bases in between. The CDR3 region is CATTLQGTGELFF. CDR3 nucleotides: TGCGCCACGACCCTTCAGGGCACCGGGGAGCTGTTTTTT.